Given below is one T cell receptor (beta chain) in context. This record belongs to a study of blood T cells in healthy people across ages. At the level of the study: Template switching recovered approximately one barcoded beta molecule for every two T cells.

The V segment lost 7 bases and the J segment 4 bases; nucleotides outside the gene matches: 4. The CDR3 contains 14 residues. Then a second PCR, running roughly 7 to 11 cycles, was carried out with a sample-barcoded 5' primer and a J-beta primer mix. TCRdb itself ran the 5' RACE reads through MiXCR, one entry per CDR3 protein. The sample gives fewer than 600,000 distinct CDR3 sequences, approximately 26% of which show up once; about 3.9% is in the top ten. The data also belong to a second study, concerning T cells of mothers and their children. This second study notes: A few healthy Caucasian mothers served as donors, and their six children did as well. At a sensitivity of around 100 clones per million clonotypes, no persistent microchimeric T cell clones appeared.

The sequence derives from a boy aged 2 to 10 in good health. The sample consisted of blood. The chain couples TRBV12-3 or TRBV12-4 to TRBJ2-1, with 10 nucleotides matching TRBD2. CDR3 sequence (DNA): TGTGCCAGCACCACTAGCGGGGCGTACAATGAGCAGTTCTTC. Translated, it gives CASTTSGAYNEQFF.